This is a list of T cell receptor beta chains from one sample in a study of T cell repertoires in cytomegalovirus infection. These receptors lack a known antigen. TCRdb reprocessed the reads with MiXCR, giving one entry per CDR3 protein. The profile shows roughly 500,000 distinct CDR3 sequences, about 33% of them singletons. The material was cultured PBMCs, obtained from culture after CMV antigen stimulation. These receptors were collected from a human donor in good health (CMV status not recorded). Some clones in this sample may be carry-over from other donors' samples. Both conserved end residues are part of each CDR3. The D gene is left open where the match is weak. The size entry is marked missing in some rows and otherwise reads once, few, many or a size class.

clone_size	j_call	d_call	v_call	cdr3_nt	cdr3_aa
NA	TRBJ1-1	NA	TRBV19	TGTGCCAGTATTGACGGACCCTCGGGGAGGACTGAAGCTTTCTTT	CASIDGPSGRTEAFF
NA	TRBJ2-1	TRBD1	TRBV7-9	TGTGCCAGCAGCTTTATGGGACAGTACAATGAGCAGTTCTTC	CASSFMGQYNEQFF
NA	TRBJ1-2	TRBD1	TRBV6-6	TGTGCCAGCACCCCCGGGACAGGGGACTATGGCTACACCTTC	CASTPGTGDYGYTF
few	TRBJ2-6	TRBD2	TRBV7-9	TGTGCCAGCAGCAAAAGCGGGGGCTCTGGGGCCAACGTCCTGACTTTC	CASSKSGGSGANVLTF
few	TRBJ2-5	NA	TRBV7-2	TGTGCCAGCAGCTTCGTTTCCTTTCCGGCTATAGAGACCCAGTACTTC	CASSFVSFPAIETQYF
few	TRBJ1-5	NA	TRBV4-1	TGCGCCAGCAGCCAAGAGCGGGTCCTCAATCAGCCCCAGCATTTT	CASSQERVLNQPQHF
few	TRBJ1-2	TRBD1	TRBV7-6	TGTGCCAGCAGTGCCACAGGGGGCGCGGACGGCTACACCTTC	CASSATGGADGYTF
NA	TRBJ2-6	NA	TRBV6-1	TGTGCCAGCAGTAGACTACAGGGTTCTGGGGCCAACGTCCTGACTTTC	CASSRLQGSGANVLTF
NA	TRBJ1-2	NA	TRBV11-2	TGTGCCAGCAGCTTAGATTCCGGGGGCCTGGGAGGCTACACCTTC	CASSLDSGGLGGYTF
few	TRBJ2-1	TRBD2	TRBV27	TGTGCCAGCAGTTTAGAGGGGCGGGCGGGAGCCTACAATGAGCAGTTCTTC	CASSLEGRAGAYNEQFF
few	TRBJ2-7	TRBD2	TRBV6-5	TGTGCCAGCAGGCTGGGACTAGCGGCCTCCTACGAGCAGTACTTC	CASRLGLAASYEQYF
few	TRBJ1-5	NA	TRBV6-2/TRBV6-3	TGTGCCAGCAACCAGGAGCCCCATCAGCCCCAGCATTTT	CASNQEPHQPQHF
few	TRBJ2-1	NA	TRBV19	TGTGCCAGTAGTATATTGGGACCACGCGTGTCTGAGCAGTTCTTC	CASSILGPRVSEQFF
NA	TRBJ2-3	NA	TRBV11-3	TGTGCCAGCAGCTTCGGTAGAGGGGCGGGAGATACGCAGTATTTT	CASSFGRGAGDTQYF
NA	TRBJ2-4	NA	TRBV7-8	TGTGCCAGCAGCCTAAGTGAGGGCGCCAAAAACATTCAGTACTTC	CASSLSEGAKNIQYF
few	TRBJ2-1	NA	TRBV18	TGTGCCAGCTCACCACAGGGGGAAAATGAGCAGTTCTTC	CASSPQGENEQFF
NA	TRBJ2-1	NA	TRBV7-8	TGTGCCAGCAGCCCCTTGGGACGGCCCAATGAGCAGTTCTTC	CASSPLGRPNEQFF
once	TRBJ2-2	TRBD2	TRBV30	TGTGCCTGGAGCGGGGGGGGAGCCGGAACCGGGGAGCTGTTTTTT	CAWSGGGAGTGELFF
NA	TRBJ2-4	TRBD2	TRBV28	TGTGCCAGCACTACTAGCGGGAGGACCGGAAACATTCAGTACTTC	CASTTSGRTGNIQYF
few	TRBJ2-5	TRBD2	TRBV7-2	TGTGCCAGCAGCGTTAGCGGGAGTAGGGAGACCCAGTACTTC	CASSVSGSRETQYF
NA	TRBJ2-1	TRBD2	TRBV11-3	TGTGCCAGCAGCTTATTTGGGACTAGCGTCACTGTAGGGGAGCAGTTCTTC	CASSLFGTSVTVGEQFF
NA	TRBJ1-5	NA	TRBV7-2	TGTGCCAGCAGCTTAGGGGAGAATAGCAATCAGCCCCAGCATTTT	CASSLGENSNQPQHF
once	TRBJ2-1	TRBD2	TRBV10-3	TGTGCCACCTCACGGCGGGAGGCGGGCTCCTACAATGAGCAGTTCTTC	CATSRREAGSYNEQFF
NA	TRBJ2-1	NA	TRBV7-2	TGTGCCAGCAGCGCCGGGACCCGAGGGGGGAGCTCCTACAATGAGCAGTTCTTC	CASSAGTRGGSSYNEQFF
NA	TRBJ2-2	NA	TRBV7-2	TGTGCCAGCAGCTTAAACGTCCCGGGGGAGCTGTTTTTT	CASSLNVPGELFF
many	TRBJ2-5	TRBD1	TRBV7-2	TGTGCCAGCAGCGACGACAGGGGGCGGCAAGAGACCCAGTACTTC	CASSDDRGRQETQYF
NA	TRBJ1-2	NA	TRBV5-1	TGCGCCAGCAGCGCGAGTGGCATAGTCTATGGCTACACCTTC	CASSASGIVYGYTF
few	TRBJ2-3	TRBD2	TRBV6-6	TGTGCCAGCAGTTACGGGGGCGGGAGGCCAGATACGCAGTATTTT	CASSYGGGRPDTQYF
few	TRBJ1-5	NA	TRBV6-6	TGTGCCAGCAGTTACTCGGGGTGGTGGGACGAACGAGGGTATCAGCCCCAGCATTTT	CASSYSGWWDERGYQPQHF
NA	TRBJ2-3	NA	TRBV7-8	TGTGCCAGCAGCTTAAAGTGGCGCACAGATACGCAGTATTTT	CASSLKWRTDTQYF
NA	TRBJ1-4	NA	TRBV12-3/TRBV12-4	TGTGCCAGCAATCGGGACAACGGGATAGAAAAACTGTTTTTT	CASNRDNGIEKLFF
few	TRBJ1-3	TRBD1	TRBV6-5	TGTGCCAGCAGTTATACAGACAGGGCGGCTGGAAACACCATATATTTT	CASSYTDRAAGNTIYF
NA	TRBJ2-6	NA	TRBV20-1	TGCAGTGCTAGAGCAAGGGGACGCGGGGCCAACGTCCTGACTTTC	CSARARGRGANVLTF
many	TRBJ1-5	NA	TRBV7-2	TGTGCCAGCAGCTTAGGTGGGACATATAATCAGCCCCAGCATTTT	CASSLGGTYNQPQHF
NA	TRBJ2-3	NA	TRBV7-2	TGTGCCAGCAGCTTAAGCCCCTCGGGCCGGATAGATACGCAGTATTTT	CASSLSPSGRIDTQYF
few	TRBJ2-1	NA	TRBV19	TGTGCCAGTAGTATTAGGAGGCAGAGCTCCTACAATGAGCAGTTCTTC	CASSIRRQSSYNEQFF
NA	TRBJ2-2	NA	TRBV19	TGTGCCAGTAGTAACTGGCCGGGACAATCCGCCGGGGAGCTGTTTTTT	CASSNWPGQSAGELFF
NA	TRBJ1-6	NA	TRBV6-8	TGTGCCAGCCAGGGAGCTAATTCACCCCTCCACTTT	CASQGANSPLHF
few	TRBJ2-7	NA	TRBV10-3	TGTGCCATCAGTGAGGGAGGCAAGACCTACGAGCAGTACTTC	CAISEGGKTYEQYF
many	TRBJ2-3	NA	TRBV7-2	TGTGCCAGCAGCTTAGTTTCGCGGAATACGCAGTATTTT	CASSLVSRNTQYF
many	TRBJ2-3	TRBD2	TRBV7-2	TGTGCCAGCAGCCGGACTAGCGGGAGGACAGATACGCAGTATTTT	CASSRTSGRTDTQYF
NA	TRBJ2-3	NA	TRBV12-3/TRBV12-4	TGTGCCAGCAGTTTAGATGGGAGAGGGGCAGATACGCAGTATTTT	CASSLDGRGADTQYF
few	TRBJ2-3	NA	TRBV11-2	TGTGCCAGCAGCTTGGATAGTGGAACAGATACGCAGTATTTT	CASSLDSGTDTQYF
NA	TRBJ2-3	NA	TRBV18	TGTGCCAGCTCACCAGCGCTCGTGGACAGAGGCACAGATACGCAGTATTTT	CASSPALVDRGTDTQYF
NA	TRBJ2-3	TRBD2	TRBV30	TGTGCCTGGAGTGTGCGGCGGGAGGTGGCGCAGTATTTT	CAWSVRREVAQYF
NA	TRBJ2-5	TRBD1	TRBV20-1	TGCAGTGCGTGGGACAGACTCCAAGAGACCCAGTACTTC	CSAWDRLQETQYF
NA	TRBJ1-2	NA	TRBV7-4	TGTGCCAGCAGCCCCCCCGACTATGGCTACAGCTTC	CASSPPDYGYSF
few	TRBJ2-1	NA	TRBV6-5	TGTGCCAGCAAAATCGTACAGGCTGTCGATGAGCAGTTCTTC	CASKIVQAVDEQFF
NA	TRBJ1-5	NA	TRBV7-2	TGTGCCAGCAGCTTGGACAGTGGACGGGGCAATCAGCCCCAGCATTTT	CASSLDSGRGNQPQHF